This is a list of T cell receptor beta chains from one sample in a study of prognosis after radiotherapy for stage I lung cancer. TCRdb recomputed calls from the multiplex PCR reads with MiXCR, one row per CDR3 protein. The sample lists about 36,000 distinct CDR3 sequences, 30% to 35% occurring once. Sequences were derived from PBMCs, sampled before or after stereotactic body radiation therapy (not recorded which). All receptors derive from a donor of 50 years or more with non-small cell lung cancer. The CDR3 runs from the conserved cysteine through the conserved F or W. Each record gives: J gene, clone size, V gene, D gene, CDR3 protein, CDR3 DNA. A D gene is named only where the DNA matches it firmly. The listing skips clone size in some rows; elsewhere it reads once, few, many or a size class.

J gene: TRBJ2-2; clone size: many; V gene: TRBV19; D gene: .; CDR3 protein: CASSMLWGSPGELFF; CDR3 DNA: TGTGCCAGTAGTATGCTCTGGGGTTCTCCCGGGGAGCTGTTTTTT
J gene: TRBJ2-3; clone size: many; V gene: TRBV19; D gene: .; CDR3 protein: CASSIDGSRTDTQYF; CDR3 DNA: TGTGCCAGTAGTATAGATGGTAGCCGCACAGATACGCAGTATTTT
J gene: TRBJ2-3; clone size: many; V gene: TRBV20-1; D gene: TRBD2; CDR3 protein: CSALGLGSRGGDTQYF; CDR3 DNA: TGCAGTGCCCTGGGACTTGGTTCCCGGGGGGGGGATACGCAGTATTTT
J gene: TRBJ2-6; clone size: .; V gene: TRBV28; D gene: .; CDR3 protein: CASSLSLFTDSGANVLTF; CDR3 DNA: TGTGCCAGCAGTTTATCCCTTTTCACGGACTCTGGGGCCAACGTCCTGACTTTC
J gene: TRBJ1-4; clone size: many; V gene: TRBV30; D gene: .; CDR3 protein: CAWGKLSGNEKLFF; CDR3 DNA: TGTGCCTGGGGTAAACTAAGTGGTAATGAAAAACTGTTTTTT
J gene: TRBJ2-5; clone size: many; V gene: TRBV6-1; D gene: TRBD1; CDR3 protein: CASSTSRGGGETQYF; CDR3 DNA: TGTGCCAGCAGTACCTCTAGAGGGGGCGGGGAGACCCAGTACTTC
J gene: TRBJ2-1; clone size: few; V gene: TRBV10-3; D gene: .; CDR3 protein: CAISESWDMVDNEQFF; CDR3 DNA: TGTGCCATCAGTGAGTCTTGGGACATGGTTGACAATGAGCAGTTCTTC
J gene: TRBJ2-7; clone size: many; V gene: TRBV18; D gene: .; CDR3 protein: CASSPDHRAREQYF; CDR3 DNA: TGTGCCAGCTCACCGGACCACAGGGCTCGGGAGCAGTACTTC
J gene: TRBJ1-6; clone size: many; V gene: TRBV7-2; D gene: .; CDR3 protein: CASSLELGLFSPLHF; CDR3 DNA: TGTGCCAGCAGCTTAGAGTTGGGTCTTTTTTCACCCCTCCACTTT
J gene: TRBJ1-1; clone size: many; V gene: TRBV7-9; D gene: TRBD1; CDR3 protein: CASSLTGTSTEAFF; CDR3 DNA: TGTGCCAGCAGCCTGACAGGGACATCCACTGAAGCTTTCTTT
J gene: TRBJ2-7; clone size: .; V gene: TRBV20-1; D gene: TRBD2; CDR3 protein: CSASFSGGFYEQYF; CDR3 DNA: TGCAGTGCTAGTTTCAGCGGGGGGTTCTACGAGCAATACTTC
J gene: TRBJ1-3; clone size: many; V gene: TRBV7-2; D gene: TRBD1; CDR3 protein: CASSESGTGAGNTIYF; CDR3 DNA: TGTGCCAGCAGCGAATCCGGGACAGGGGCTGGAAACACCATATATTTT
J gene: TRBJ1-1; clone size: many; V gene: TRBV20-1; D gene: .; CDR3 protein: CSAPRTGNTEAFF; CDR3 DNA: TGCAGTGCTCCTCGAACAGGTAACACTGAAGCTTTCTTT
J gene: TRBJ2-3; clone size: many; V gene: TRBV10-3; D gene: TRBD2; CDR3 protein: CAISESRPPAGGTDTQYF; CDR3 DNA: TGTGCCATCAGTGAGTCGAGACCCCCAGCGGGGGGCACAGATACGCAGTATTTT
J gene: TRBJ2-2; clone size: many; V gene: TRBV20-1; D gene: TRBD1; CDR3 protein: CSAKRTGRTGELFF; CDR3 DNA: TGCAGTGCTAAAAGGACAGGGCGAACCGGGGAGCTGTTTTTT
J gene: TRBJ1-6; clone size: many; V gene: TRBV20-1; D gene: .; CDR3 protein: CSARLVNSYNSPLHF; CDR3 DNA: TGCAGTGCTAGGCTAGTTAACTCCTATAATTCACCCCTCCACTTT
J gene: TRBJ1-5; clone size: many; V gene: TRBV28; D gene: .; CDR3 protein: CASSRGGRGDQPQHF; CDR3 DNA: TGTGCCAGCAGCCGAGGTGGAAGGGGAGATCAGCCCCAGCATTTT
J gene: TRBJ1-2; clone size: .; V gene: TRBV5-6; D gene: TRBD1; CDR3 protein: CASSLRTGGGYTF; CDR3 DNA: TGTGCCAGCAGCCTGCGGACAGGGGGAGGCTACACCTTC
J gene: TRBJ2-7; clone size: .; V gene: TRBV27; D gene: .; CDR3 protein: CASRPTVCNEQYF; CDR3 DNA: TGTGCCAGCAGACCGACAGTGTGCAACGAGCAGTACTTC
J gene: TRBJ1-1; clone size: .; V gene: TRBV10-3; D gene: .; CDR3 protein: CAISGMTGSNTEAFF; CDR3 DNA: TGTGCCATCAGTGGGATGACAGGATCGAACACTGAAGCTTTCTTT
J gene: TRBJ2-2; clone size: few; V gene: TRBV10-1; D gene: TRBD2; CDR3 protein: CASSDYSGTGELFF; CDR3 DNA: TGCGCCAGCAGTGATTATAGCGGGACCGGGGAGCTGTTTTTT
J gene: TRBJ2-1; clone size: many; V gene: TRBV7-9; D gene: .; CDR3 protein: CASSLEGRPNEQFF; CDR3 DNA: TGTGCCAGCAGCTTAGAGGGGAGACCCAATGAGCAGTTCTTC
J gene: TRBJ2-7; clone size: many; V gene: TRBV10-3; D gene: .; CDR3 protein: CAIKPPGQNYEQYF; CDR3 DNA: TGTGCCATTAAACCGCCGGGCCAAAACTACGAGCAGTACTTC
J gene: TRBJ1-5; clone size: many; V gene: TRBV5-1; D gene: TRBD1; CDR3 protein: CASSATGDPNQPQHF; CDR3 DNA: TGCGCCAGCAGCGCTACAGGGGATCCCAATCAGCCCCAGCATTTT
J gene: TRBJ2-6; clone size: .; V gene: TRBV19; D gene: TRBD1; CDR3 protein: CASNDRGASGANVLTF; CDR3 DNA: TGTGCCAGTAATGACAGGGGGGCCTCTGGGGCCAACGTCCTGACTTTC
J gene: TRBJ1-1; clone size: many; V gene: TRBV19; D gene: TRBD1; CDR3 protein: CASSIRGGAEAFF; CDR3 DNA: TGTGCCAGTAGTATCAGGGGGGGCGCTGAAGCTTTCTTT
J gene: TRBJ1-6; clone size: .; V gene: TRBV7-2; D gene: .; CDR3 protein: CASSLAATNSPLHF; CDR3 DNA: TGTGCCAGCAGCTTAGCGGCGACTAATTCACCCCTCCACTTT
J gene: TRBJ2-3; clone size: .; V gene: TRBV24-1; D gene: TRBD2; CDR3 protein: CATSYSGTSGVFRDTQYF; CDR3 DNA: TGTGCCACCAGTTATTCGGGGACTAGCGGGGTATTTCGGGATACGCAGTATTTT
J gene: TRBJ1-6; clone size: many; V gene: TRBV19; D gene: .; CDR3 protein: CASSIRGTRGSYNSPLHF; CDR3 DNA: TGTGCCAGTAGTATCCGTGGGACAAGGGGCTCCTATAATTCACCCCTCCACTTT
J gene: TRBJ2-7; clone size: many; V gene: TRBV9; D gene: .; CDR3 protein: CASSREEVSSYEQYF; CDR3 DNA: TGTGCCAGCAGCCGAGAAGAGGTGAGCTCCTACGAGCAGTACTTC
J gene: TRBJ2-7; clone size: many; V gene: TRBV6-1; D gene: .; CDR3 protein: CASSHRSGEQYF; CDR3 DNA: TGTGCCAGCAGTCACAGGTCCGGGGAGCAGTACTTC
J gene: TRBJ1-2; clone size: .; V gene: TRBV6-1; D gene: .; CDR3 protein: CASSRGQSGGYTF; CDR3 DNA: TGTGCCAGCAGTCGCGGACAGTCCGGTGGCTACACCTTC
J gene: TRBJ2-1; clone size: many; V gene: TRBV3-1; D gene: TRBD2; CDR3 protein: CASSPLAGGIYNEQFF; CDR3 DNA: TGTGCCAGCAGCCCTTTAGCGGGGGGTATCTACAATGAGCAGTTCTTC
J gene: TRBJ2-1; clone size: many; V gene: TRBV5-1; D gene: .; CDR3 protein: CASSLNNDPEQFF; CDR3 DNA: TGCGCCAGCAGCTTGAACAACGATCCTGAGCAGTTCTTC
J gene: TRBJ2-7; clone size: many; V gene: TRBV20-1; D gene: TRBD1; CDR3 protein: CGARRRDSSYEQYF; CDR3 DNA: TGCGGTGCCCGTCGACGGGACAGTTCCTACGAGCAGTACTTC
J gene: TRBJ2-3; clone size: .; V gene: TRBV6-4; D gene: .; CDR3 protein: CASSASIGVYTDTQYF; CDR3 DNA: TGTGCCAGCAGTGCCTCTATCGGTGTGTACACAGATACGCAGTATTTT
J gene: TRBJ2-1; clone size: many; V gene: TRBV14; D gene: .; CDR3 protein: CASSQGGIGNNEQFF; CDR3 DNA: TGTGCCAGCAGCCAAGGGGGGATAGGGAACAATGAGCAGTTCTTC
J gene: TRBJ2-3; clone size: once; V gene: TRBV7-2; D gene: TRBD1; CDR3 protein: CASSFLTGVSDTQYF; CDR3 DNA: TGTGCCAGCAGCTTTTTGACAGGGGTGTCGGATACGCAGTATTTT